These T cell receptor beta chains were read from a single sample in a study of T cell clones after liver transplantation. This table comes from immunoSEQ multiplex PCR, and its TCRdb copy is limited to in-frame clones, with some not included. Here the sample spans 95,000 to 110,000 clones, around 80% being singletons. Sequenced material: CD4+ T cells from blood, taken 47 months after liver transplant. All receptors come from a human patient who received a liver transplant. The T cells may come from the graft donor. The CDR3 runs from the conserved cysteine through the conserved F or W. The D gene is left open where the match is weak. Size values are once, few and many counts, or a class for expanded clones, and some rows have none.

d_call clone_size j_call v_call cdr3_length cdr3_nt cdr3_aa
TRBD1 few TRBJ1-1 TRBV2 14 TGTGCCAGCAGTGGACAGGGGGCGCGAACTGAAGCTTTCTTT CASSGQGARTEAFF
TRBD1 - TRBJ1-1 TRBV30 13 TGTGCCTGGAGTCGCGCAGGGGGAGTTCGAGCTTTCTTT CAWSRAGGVRAFF
- once TRBJ1-5 TRBV7-8 15 TGTGCCAGCAGCCCGACCAGAGCTAGCAATCAGCCCCAGCATTTT CASSPTRASNQPQHF
TRBD2 - TRBJ2-2 TRBV4-3 18 TGCGCCAGCAGCCCCCTCGCGGGAGGGAACGCGAACACCGGGGAGCTGTTTTTT CASSPLAGGNANTGELFF
TRBD1 - TRBJ1-3 TRBV7-3 16 TGTGCCAGCAGCCCTGGGACAGGGGGGACTGGAAACACCATATATTTT CASSPGTGGTGNTIYF
- - TRBJ1-1 TRBV6-5 15 TGTGCCAGCAGTTACCTGTTGAGGGGGGGGACTGAAGCTTTCTTT CASSYLLRGGTEAFF
- - TRBJ1-2 TRBV5-1 12 TGCGCCAGCAGCCTAGAAGACTATGGCTACACCTTC CASSLEDYGYTF
TRBD1 - TRBJ2-1 TRBV10-1 15 TGCGCCAGCAGTATAGGAGGGACAGGGCACAATGAGCAGTTCTTC CASSIGGTGHNEQFF
TRBD2 - TRBJ2-1 TRBV9 16 TGTGCCAGCAGCGTAGGCCTAGCGGGAGCCTACAATGAGCAGTTCTTC CASSVGLAGAYNEQFF
- few TRBJ2-5 TRBV4-1 14 TGCGCCAGCAGCCAAGATGCCCAGGCGAAGACCCAGTACTTC CASSQDAQAKTQYF
TRBD1 - TRBJ2-4 TRBV27 14 TGTGCCAGCTCCAACAGGGGGCTGGGAGACATTCAGTACTTC CASSNRGLGDIQYF
- few TRBJ1-6 TRBV2 13 TGTGCCAGCAGTCGGACTAATCATTCACCCCTCCACTTT CASSRTNHSPLHF
- few TRBJ1-1 TRBV30 14 TGTGCCTCGGAGGTACGCCGGGGGAACACTGAAGCTTTCTTT CASEVRRGNTEAFF
- - TRBJ1-4 TRBV19 16 TGTGCCAGTAGTATCACCTTTTTGGAGGGCAGAGAAAAACTGTTTTTT CASSITFLEGREKLFF